Included here is one TCR beta chain sequence, with context. The antigen is unknown. The sample belongs to a study of response to subunit inactivated influenza vaccine. TCRdb reanalysed the RT-PCR reads using MiXCR and keeps one entry per CDR3 protein. The sample includes 600,000 to 850,000 distinct CDR3 sequences, about 14% of them seen just once. Broader study findings: The authors put forward the suggestion that each seasonal influenza vaccination may bring in only a limited number of new T cells.

The CDR3 is made up of 16 amino acids. J lost 3 bases, V lost 6 bases, and 15 bases had no gene match. Germline CDR1 and CDR2: DFQATT and SNEGSKA (reference sequence). The receptor was isolated from a man in his fifties or sixties who received an inactivated influenza vaccine. The V call is TRBV20-1, the J call TRBJ2-3, with 7 bases that match TRBD1. This sample comprised PBMCs from blood, obtained approximately 15 days before vaccination. The chain's CDR3 is CSATLFKGAVTDTQYF. DNA for the CDR3: TGCAGTGCGACACTCTTTAAGGGGGCCGTAACAGATACGCAGTATTTT.